This T cell receptor beta chain appears in the sequencing data of a study of blood T cells in healthy people across ages. V dropped 0 bases and J dropped 4 bases, with 9 bases sitting between them. The germline gives CDR1 MNHEY, CDR2 SVGEGT. The CDR3 is made up of 14 amino acids. In regard to this clonotype: Its antigen is as yet unknown.

Through a sample-barcoded 5' primer and a J-beta primer mix, a second PCR was run for about 6 to 11 cycles. TCRdb itself ran the 5' RACE reads through MiXCR, one entry per CDR3 protein. This table has about 1.1 million distinct CDR3 sequences, approximately 38% appearing once. The study, taken as a whole, reports: Donors of long life had a larger count of naive CD4+ cells and greater diversity than aged donors.

The receptor's source is a man younger than 35 in good health. Sequencing was performed on blood. The chain employs TRBV6-2 or TRBV6-3 and TRBJ1-2; unclear D gene. The CDR3 region is CASSYSRASYGYTF. As DNA, the CDR3 is TGTGCCAGCAGTTACTCGAGAGCTTCCTATGGCTACACCTTC.